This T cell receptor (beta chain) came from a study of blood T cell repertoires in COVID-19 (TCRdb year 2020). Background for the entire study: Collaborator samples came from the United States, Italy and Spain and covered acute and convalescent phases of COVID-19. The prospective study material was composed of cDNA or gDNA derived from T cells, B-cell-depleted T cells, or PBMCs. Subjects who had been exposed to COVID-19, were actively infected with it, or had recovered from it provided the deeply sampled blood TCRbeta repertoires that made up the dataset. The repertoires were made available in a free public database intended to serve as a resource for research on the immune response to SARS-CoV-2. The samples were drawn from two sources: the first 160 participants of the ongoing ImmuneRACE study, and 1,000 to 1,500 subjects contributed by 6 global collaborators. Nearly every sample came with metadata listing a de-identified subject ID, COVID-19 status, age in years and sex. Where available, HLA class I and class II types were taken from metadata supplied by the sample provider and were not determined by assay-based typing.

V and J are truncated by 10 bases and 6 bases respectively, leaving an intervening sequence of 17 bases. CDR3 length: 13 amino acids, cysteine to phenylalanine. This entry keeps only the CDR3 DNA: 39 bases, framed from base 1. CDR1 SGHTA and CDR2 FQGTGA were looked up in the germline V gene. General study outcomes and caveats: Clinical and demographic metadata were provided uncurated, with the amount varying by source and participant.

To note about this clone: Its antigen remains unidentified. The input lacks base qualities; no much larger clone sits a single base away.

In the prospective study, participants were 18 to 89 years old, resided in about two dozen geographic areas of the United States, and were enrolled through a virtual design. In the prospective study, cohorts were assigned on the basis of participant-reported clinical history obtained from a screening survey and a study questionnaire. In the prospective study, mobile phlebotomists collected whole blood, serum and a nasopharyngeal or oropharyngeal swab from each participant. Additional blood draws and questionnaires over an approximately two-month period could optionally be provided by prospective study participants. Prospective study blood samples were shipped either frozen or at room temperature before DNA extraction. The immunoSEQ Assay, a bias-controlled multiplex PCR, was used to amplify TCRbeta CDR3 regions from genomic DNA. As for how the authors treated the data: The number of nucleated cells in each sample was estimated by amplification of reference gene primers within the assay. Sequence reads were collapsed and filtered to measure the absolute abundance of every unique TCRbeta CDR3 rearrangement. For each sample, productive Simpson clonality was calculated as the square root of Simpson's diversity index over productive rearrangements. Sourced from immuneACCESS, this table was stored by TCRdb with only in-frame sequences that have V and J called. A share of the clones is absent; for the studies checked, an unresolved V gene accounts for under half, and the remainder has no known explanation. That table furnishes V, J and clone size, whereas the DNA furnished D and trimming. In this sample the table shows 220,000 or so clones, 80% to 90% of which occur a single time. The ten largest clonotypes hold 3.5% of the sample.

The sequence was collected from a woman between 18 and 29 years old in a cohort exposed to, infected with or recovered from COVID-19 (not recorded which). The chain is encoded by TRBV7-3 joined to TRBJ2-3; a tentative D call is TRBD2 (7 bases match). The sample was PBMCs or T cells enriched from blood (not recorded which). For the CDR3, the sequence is CATKRGAGDTQYF. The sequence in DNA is TGTGCCACCAAACGGGGGGCTGGGGATACGCAGTATTTT.